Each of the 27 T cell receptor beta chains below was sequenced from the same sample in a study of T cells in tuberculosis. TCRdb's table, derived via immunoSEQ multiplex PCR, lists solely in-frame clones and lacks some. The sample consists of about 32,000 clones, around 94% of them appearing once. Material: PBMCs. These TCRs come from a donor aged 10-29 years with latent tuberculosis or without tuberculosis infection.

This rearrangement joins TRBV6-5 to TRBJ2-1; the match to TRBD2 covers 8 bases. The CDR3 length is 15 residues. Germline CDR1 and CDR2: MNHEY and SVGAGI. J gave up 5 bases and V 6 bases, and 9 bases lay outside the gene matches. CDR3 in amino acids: CASSPWGSGNNEQFF. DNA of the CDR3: TGTGCCAGCAGCCCTTGGGGTAGCGGGAACAATGAGCAGTTCTTC.

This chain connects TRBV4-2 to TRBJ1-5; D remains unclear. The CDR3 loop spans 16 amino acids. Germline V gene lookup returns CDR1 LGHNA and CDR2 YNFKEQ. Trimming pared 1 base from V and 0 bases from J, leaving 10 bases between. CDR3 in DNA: TGTGCCAGCAGCCAAGTAACGCAGAATAGCAATCAGCCCCAGCATTTT. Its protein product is CASSQVTQNSNQPQHF.

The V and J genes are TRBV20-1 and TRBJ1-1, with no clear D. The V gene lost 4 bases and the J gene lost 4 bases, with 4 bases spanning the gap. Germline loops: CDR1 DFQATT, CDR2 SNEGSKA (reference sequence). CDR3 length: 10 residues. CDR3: CSAILTEAFF. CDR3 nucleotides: TGCAGTGCTATCCTCACTGAAGCTTTCTTT.

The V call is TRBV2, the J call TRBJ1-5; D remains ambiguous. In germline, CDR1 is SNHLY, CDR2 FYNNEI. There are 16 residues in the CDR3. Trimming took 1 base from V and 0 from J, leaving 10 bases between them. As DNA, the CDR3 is TGTGCCAGCAGTGAAGGAACGGTCTATAGCAATCAGCCCCAGCATTTT. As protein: CASSEGTVYSNQPQHF.

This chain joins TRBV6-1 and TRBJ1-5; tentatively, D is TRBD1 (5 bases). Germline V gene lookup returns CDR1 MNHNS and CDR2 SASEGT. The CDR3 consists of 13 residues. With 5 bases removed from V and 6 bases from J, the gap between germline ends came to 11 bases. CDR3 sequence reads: CASSWGEGQPQHF. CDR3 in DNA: TGTGCCAGCAGTTGGGGCGAAGGTCAGCCCCAGCATTTT.

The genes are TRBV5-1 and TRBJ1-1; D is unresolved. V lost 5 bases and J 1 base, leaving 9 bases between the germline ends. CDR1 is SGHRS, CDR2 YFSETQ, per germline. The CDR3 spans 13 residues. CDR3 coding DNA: TGCGCCAGCAGGTCGGGTGGGAACACTGAAGCTTTCTTT. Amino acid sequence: CASRSGGNTEAFF.

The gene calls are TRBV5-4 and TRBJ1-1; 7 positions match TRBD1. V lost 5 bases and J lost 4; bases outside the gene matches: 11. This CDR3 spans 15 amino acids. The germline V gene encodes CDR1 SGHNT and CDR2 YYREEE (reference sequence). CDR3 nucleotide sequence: TGTGCCAGCAGGTCCGAGACAGGGTTGGGCACTGAAGCTTTCTTT. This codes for CASRSETGLGTEAFF.

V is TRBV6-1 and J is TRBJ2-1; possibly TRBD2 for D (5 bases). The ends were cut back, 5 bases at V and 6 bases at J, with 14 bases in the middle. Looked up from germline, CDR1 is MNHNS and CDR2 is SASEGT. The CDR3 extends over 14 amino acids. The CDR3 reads CASSREPMGNEQFF. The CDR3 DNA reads TGTGCCAGCAGTCGGGAACCTATGGGCAATGAGCAGTTCTTC.

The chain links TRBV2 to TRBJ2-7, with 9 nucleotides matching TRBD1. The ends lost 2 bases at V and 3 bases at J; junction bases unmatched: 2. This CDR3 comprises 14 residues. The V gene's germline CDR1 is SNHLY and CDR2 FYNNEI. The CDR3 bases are TGTGCCAGCAGTGAAATGGGACAGGGCTACGAGCAGTACTTC. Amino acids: CASSEMGQGYEQYF.

This CDR3 reads CASSAGTGVYQPQHF. The DNA for the CDR3 is TGTGCCAGCAGCGCCGGGACAGGGGTTTATCAGCCCCAGCATTTT. The chain carries TRBV28 and TRBJ1-5, with 10 bases identical to TRBD1. Looked up from germline, CDR1 is MDHEN and CDR2 is SYDVKM. The trim removed 6 bases at V and 5 bases at J, leaving 7 bases unmatched. The CDR3 has 15 amino acids.

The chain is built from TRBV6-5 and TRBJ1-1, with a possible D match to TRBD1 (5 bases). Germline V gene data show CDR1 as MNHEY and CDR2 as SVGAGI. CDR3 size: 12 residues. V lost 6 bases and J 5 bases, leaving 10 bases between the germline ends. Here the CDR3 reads CASRTRTTEAFF. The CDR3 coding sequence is TGTGCCAGCAGGACTAGGACAACTGAAGCTTTCTTT.

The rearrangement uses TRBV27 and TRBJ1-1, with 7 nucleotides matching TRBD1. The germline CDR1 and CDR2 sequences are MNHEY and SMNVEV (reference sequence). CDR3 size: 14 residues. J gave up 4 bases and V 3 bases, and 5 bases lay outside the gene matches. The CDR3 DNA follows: TGTGCCAGCAGTTTCCAAGGGGGCTCCACTGAAGCTTTCTTT. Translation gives CASSFQGGSTEAFF.

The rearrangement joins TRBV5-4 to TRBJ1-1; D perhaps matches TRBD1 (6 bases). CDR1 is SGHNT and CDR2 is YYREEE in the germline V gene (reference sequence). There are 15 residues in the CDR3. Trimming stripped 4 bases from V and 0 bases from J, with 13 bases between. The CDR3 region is CASSPPGHLNTEAFF. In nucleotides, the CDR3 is TGTGCCAGCAGCCCCCCGGGACACTTGAACACTGAAGCTTTCTTT.

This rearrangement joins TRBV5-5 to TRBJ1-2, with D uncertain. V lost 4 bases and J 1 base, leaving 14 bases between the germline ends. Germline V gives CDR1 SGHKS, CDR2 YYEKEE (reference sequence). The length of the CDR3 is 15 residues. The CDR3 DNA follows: TGTGCCAGCAGCCTGGCCGACAAGATTAACTATGGCTACACCTTC. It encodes CASSLADKINYGYTF.

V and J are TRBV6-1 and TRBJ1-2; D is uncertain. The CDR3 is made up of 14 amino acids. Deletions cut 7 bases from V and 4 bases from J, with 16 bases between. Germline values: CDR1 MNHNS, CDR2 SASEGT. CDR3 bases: TGTGCCAGCACCCTAAGGGAGGGCCCCTATGGCTACACCTTC. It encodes CASTLREGPYGYTF.

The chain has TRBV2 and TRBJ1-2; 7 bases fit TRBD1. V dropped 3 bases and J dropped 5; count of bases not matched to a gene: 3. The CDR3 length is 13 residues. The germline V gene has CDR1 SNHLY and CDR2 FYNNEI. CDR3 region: CASSETGRYGYTF. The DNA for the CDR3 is TGTGCCAGCAGTGAGACAGGGAGGTATGGCTACACCTTC. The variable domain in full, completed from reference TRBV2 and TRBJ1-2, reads EPEVTQTPSHQVTQMGQEVILRCVPISNHLYFYWYRQILGQKVEFLVSFYNNEISEKSEIFDDQFSVERPDGSNFTLKIRSTKLEDSAMYFCASSETGRYGYTFGSGTRLTVV.

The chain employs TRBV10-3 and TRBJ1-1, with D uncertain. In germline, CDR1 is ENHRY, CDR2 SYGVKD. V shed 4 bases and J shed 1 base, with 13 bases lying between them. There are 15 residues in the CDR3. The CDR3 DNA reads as TGTGCCATCAGTGCCGAGGGCAAACAGAACACTGAAGCTTTCTTT. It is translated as CAISAEGKQNTEAFF.

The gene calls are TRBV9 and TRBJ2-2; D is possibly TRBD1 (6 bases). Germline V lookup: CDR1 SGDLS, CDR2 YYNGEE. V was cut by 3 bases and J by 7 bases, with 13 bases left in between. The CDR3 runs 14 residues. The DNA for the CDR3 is TGTGCCAGCAGCGCCTGGGACACTGACGGGGAGCTGTTTTTT. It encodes CASSAWDTDGELFF.

The CDR3 region has the DNA TGCGCCAGCAGCCAACCCGGACTAGCGGGAAAGGGGAGCACAGATACGCAGTATTTT. This gives the protein CASSQPGLAGKGSTDTQYF. The rearrangement joins TRBV4-1 to TRBJ2-3; 12 bases are shared with TRBD2. This CDR3 spans 19 amino acids. Looked up from germline, CDR1 is MGHRA and CDR2 is YSYEKL. Trimming took 2 bases from V and 0 from J; bases not matched to a gene: 9.

The CDR3 protein is CAISGRTSGSYEQYF. As DNA, the CDR3 is TGTGCCATCAGTGGACGGACTAGCGGGAGTTACGAGCAGTACTTC. This chain connects TRBV10-3 to TRBJ2-7; 13 bases align to TRBD2. V trimming: 4 bases; J trimming: 4 bases; junction bases outside the gene matches: 4. Germline V gene data show CDR1 as ENHRY and CDR2 as SYGVKD. The CDR3 contains 15 residues.

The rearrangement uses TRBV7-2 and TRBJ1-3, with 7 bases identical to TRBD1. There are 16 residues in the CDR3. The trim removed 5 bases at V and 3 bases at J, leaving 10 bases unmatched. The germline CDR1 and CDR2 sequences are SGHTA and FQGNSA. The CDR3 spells CASSPQTGNYGNTIYF. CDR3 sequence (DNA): TGTGCCAGCAGCCCGCAGACAGGGAACTATGGAAACACCATATATTTT.

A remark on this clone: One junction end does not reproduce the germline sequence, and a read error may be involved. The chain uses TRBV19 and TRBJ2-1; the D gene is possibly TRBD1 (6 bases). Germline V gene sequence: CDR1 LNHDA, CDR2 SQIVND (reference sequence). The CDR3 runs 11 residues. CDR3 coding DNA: TGTGCCAGTAGTACCTCAGGGGTTTTTCTCTTC. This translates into CASSTSGVFLF.

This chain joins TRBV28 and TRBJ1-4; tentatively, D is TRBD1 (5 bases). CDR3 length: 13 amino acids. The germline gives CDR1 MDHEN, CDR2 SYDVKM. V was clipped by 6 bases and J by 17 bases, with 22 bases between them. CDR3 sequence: CASSPLIKGRHFF. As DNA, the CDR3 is TGTGCCAGCAGCCCATTAATCAAGGGGAGGCATTTTTTT.

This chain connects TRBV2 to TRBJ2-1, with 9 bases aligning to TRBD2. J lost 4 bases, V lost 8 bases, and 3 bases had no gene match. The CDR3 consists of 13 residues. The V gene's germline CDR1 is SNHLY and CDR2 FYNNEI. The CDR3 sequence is CASGGRGYNEQFF. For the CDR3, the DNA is TGTGCCAGCGGCGGGAGGGGATACAATGAGCAGTTCTTC.

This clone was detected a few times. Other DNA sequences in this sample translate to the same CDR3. DNA of the CDR3: TGTGCCAGCAGTGAATTAGGGAGGGACACTGAAGCTTTCTTT. Translating it yields CASSELGRDTEAFF. The rearrangement uses TRBV25-1 and TRBJ1-1; D call uncertain. This CDR3 has 14 residues. Trimming cost V 1 base and J 3 bases, with 9 bases left between them. Germline lookup yields CDR1 MGHDK and CDR2 SYGVNS.

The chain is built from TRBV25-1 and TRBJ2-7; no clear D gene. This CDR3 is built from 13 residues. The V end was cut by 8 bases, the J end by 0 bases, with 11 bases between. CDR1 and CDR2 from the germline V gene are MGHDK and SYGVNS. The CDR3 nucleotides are TGTGCCAGCTCCTCACAAATCTCCTACGAGCAGTACTTC. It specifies CASSSQISYEQYF.

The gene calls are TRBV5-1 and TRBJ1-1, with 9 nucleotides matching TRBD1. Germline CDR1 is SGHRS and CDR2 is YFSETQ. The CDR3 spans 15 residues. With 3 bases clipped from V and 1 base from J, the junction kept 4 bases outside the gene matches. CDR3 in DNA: TGCGCCAGCAGCTGGGGGACAGGGACGAACACTGAAGCTTTCTTT. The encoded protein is CASSWGTGTNTEAFF.